The entry below gives a single T cell receptor (beta chain) sequence along with its context. Per the original data handling: Reference gene primer amplification in the assay estimated nucleated cell counts. Libraries were prepared by immunoSEQ multiplex PCR; TCRdb keeps only in-frame clonotypes and omits some of them. The D gene and trimming were derived from the DNA, and the V and J assignments and clone size from that table. The data hold 90,000 to 130,000 clones, with about 88% observed a single time. This CDR3 region has 16 residues. V gave up 4 bases and J gave up 6 bases, with 22 bases separating them. Germline CDR1 is MDHEN and CDR2 is SYDVKM. The sample comes from a study of blood T cell repertoires in COVID-19. Background on the study: Samples representing acute and convalescent COVID-19 were sourced from the United States, Italy and Spain. From T cells, B-cell-depleted T cells, or PBMCs came the material, which was cDNA or gDNA.

The gene calls are TRBV28 and TRBJ2-7; maybe TRBD1 (5 bases). Material for sequencing was peripheral blood. The receptor was derived from a woman in her 50s with acute or convalescent COVID-19. The chain's CDR3 is CASSSSATGRAREQYF. The CDR3 nucleotides read TGTGCCAGCAGTTCCTCTGCGACCGGCAGGGCGCGCGAGCAGTACTTC.